The rows below give T cell receptor beta chains drawn from one sample of a study of blood T cell repertoires in COVID-19. Sequencing was performed with immunoSEQ multiplex PCR; in TCRdb, only in-frame clones are kept and a portion is missing. The sample has 250,000 to 350,000 clones, around nine tenths seen once. The specimen sequenced was peripheral blood. The receptors were sampled from a woman aged 60-75 years with acute or convalescent COVID-19. The CDR3 runs from the conserved cysteine through the conserved F or W. D genes are given only for firm matches. A clone size is listed for some rows: how often the clone was seen (once, few, many), or a class if it is expanded.

CDR3 protein	CDR3 DNA	V gene	J gene	clone size	D gene
CATSRDLGRPNTGELFF	TGTGCCACCAGCAGAGATCTAGGGAGACCGAACACCGGGGAGCTGTTTTTT	TRBV15	TRBJ2-2	NA	NA
CASTRASNSPLHF	TGTGCCAGCACTCGAGCGTCCAATTCACCCCTCCACTTT	TRBV2	TRBJ1-6	once	NA
CASSVGLAGTNTGELFF	TGCGCCAGCAGCGTTGGACTAGCGGGTACGAACACCGGGGAGCTGTTTTTT	TRBV5-1	TRBJ2-2	NA	TRBD2
CATSDAGEQFF	TGTGCCACCAGTGACGCGGGGGAGCAGTTCTTC	TRBV24-1	TRBJ2-1	NA	NA
CASSEGSNTEAFF	TGTGCCAGCAGCGAAGGGAGTAACACTGAAGCTTTCTTT	TRBV7-3	TRBJ1-1	NA	NA
CASSVRGVPEPYGYTF	TGTGCCAGCAGCGTACGGGGGGTTCCGGAGCCCTATGGCTACACCTTC	TRBV9	TRBJ1-2	NA	NA
CASSISTGELFF	TGCGCCAGCAGCATTAGTACCGGGGAGCTGTTTTTT	TRBV5-1	TRBJ2-2	NA	NA
CASKESGELFF	TGCGCCAGCAAGGAGTCCGGGGAGCTGTTTTTT	TRBV5-1	TRBJ2-2	NA	NA
CASRNTGGRAFF	TGTGCCAGCAGAAACACAGGGGGCCGGGCTTTCTTT	TRBV28	TRBJ1-1	NA	TRBD1
CASSLQGRGNQPQHF	TGTGCCAGCAGCTTGCAGGGCAGGGGGAATCAGCCCCAGCATTTT	TRBV5-4	TRBJ1-5	NA	TRBD1
CARSMGGPISGANVLTF	TGTGCCAGATCCATGGGGGGTCCTATCTCTGGGGCCAACGTCCTGACTTTC	TRBV19	TRBJ2-6	NA	NA
CSALGGEKLFF	TGCAGTGCCCTCGGGGGGGAAAAACTGTTTTTT	TRBV20-1	TRBJ1-4	once	NA
CASSLASGERRTNYGYTF	TGCGCCAGCAGCTTGGCCTCGGGGGAAAGGCGGACTAACTATGGCTACACCTTC	TRBV5-1	TRBJ1-2	NA	NA
CASSLTGSNEQFF	TGCGCCAGCAGCTTGACAGGATCCAATGAGCAGTTCTTC	TRBV5-1	TRBJ2-1	NA	NA
CASSLAASGSGELFF	TGCGCCAGCAGCTTGGCGGCTAGCGGGAGCGGGGAGCTGTTTTTT	TRBV5-1	TRBJ2-2	NA	TRBD2
CASSQGDNTDTQYF	TGTGCCAGCAGCCAAGGGGACAACACAGATACGCAGTATTTT	TRBV3-1/TRBV3-2	TRBJ2-3	few	NA
CASSLFGLTGTGNTIYF	TGTGCCAGCAGCCTGTTCGGGTTGACAGGAACTGGAAACACCATATATTTT	TRBV5-5	TRBJ1-3	NA	NA
CASTRGAFYEQYF	TGTGCCAGCACACGGGGGGCCTTCTACGAGCAGTACTTC	TRBV28	TRBJ2-7	NA	NA
CASTSGAGAIEQYF	TGTGCCAGCACCTCAGGCGCGGGAGCCATCGAGCAGTACTTC	TRBV3-1/TRBV3-2	TRBJ2-7	NA	TRBD2
CASSLETSGIGTGELFF	TGCGCCAGCAGCTTGGAGACTAGCGGGATAGGTACCGGGGAGCTGTTTTTT	TRBV5-1	TRBJ2-2	NA	TRBD2
CAISPGQGKPEAFF	TGTGCCATCAGCCCGGGACAGGGGAAGCCTGAAGCTTTCTTT	TRBV10-3	TRBJ1-1	once	TRBD1
CASSLSLGVQETQYF	TGTGCCAGCAGTCTCTCTCTGGGAGTCCAAGAGACCCAGTACTTC	TRBV3-1/TRBV3-2	TRBJ2-5	NA	NA
CASSLERQYEQYF	TGTGCCAGCAGCTTAGAGCGTCAGTACGAGCAGTACTTC	TRBV11-1	TRBJ2-7	NA	NA
CASSSQGLKAGELFF	TGTGCCAGCAGTTCACAGGGCTTAAAGGCCGGGGAGCTGTTTTTT	TRBV6-6	TRBJ2-2	NA	NA
CASSPFILRGPTHGYTF	TGTGCCAGCTCACCATTCATTTTGCGGGGGCCAACCCATGGCTACACCTTC	TRBV18	TRBJ1-2	NA	NA
CASSQDRASGAGELFF	TGCGCCAGCAGCCAAGATCGGGCTAGCGGGGCCGGGGAGCTGTTTTTT	TRBV4-3	TRBJ2-2	once	TRBD2
CASSVGLASYEQYF	TGTGCCAGCAGTGTGGGACTAGCGTCCTACGAGCAGTACTTC	TRBV2	TRBJ2-7	NA	TRBD2
CASSLGTGWNNSPLHF	TGTGCCAGTAGTCTTGGGACAGGGTGGAATAATTCACCCCTCCACTTT	TRBV19	TRBJ1-6	NA	TRBD1
CASSPRTFSTGTGGPTPLHF	TGTGCCAGCAGCCCCCGAACCTTTTCAACCGGGACAGGGGGCCCGACACCCCTCCACTTT	TRBV14	TRBJ1-6	NA	TRBD1
CASSTRAGGEQYF	TGTGCCAGCAGTACCCGGGCAGGGGGCGAGCAGTACTTC	TRBV6-5	TRBJ2-7	NA	TRBD1
CASSDGRGTGELFF	TGTGCCAGCAGCGACGGGAGAGGCACCGGGGAGCTGTTTTTT	TRBV5-4	TRBJ2-2	NA	NA
CASRQSNRNQPQHF	TGTGCCAGCAGACAGTCGAACCGCAATCAGCCCCAGCATTTT	TRBV6-5	TRBJ1-5	few	NA
CASSSQGGYGYTF	TGTGCCAGCAGTTCGCAAGGGGGCTATGGCTACACCTTC	TRBV28	TRBJ1-2	NA	NA
CASSPGTGGPYEQYF	TGTGCCAGCAGCCCCGGGACAGGGGGACCCTACGAGCAGTACTTC	TRBV5-4	TRBJ2-7	NA	TRBD1
CASSLQVGAGQETQYF	TGTGCCAGCAGCCTACAGGTCGGCGCCGGGCAAGAGACCCAGTACTTC	TRBV7-2	TRBJ2-5	NA	NA
CATSRGPGGQPQHF	TGTGCCACCAGCAGAGGGCCAGGGGGCCAGCCCCAGCATTTT	TRBV15	TRBJ1-5	NA	TRBD1
CASSERSRYHEQYF	TGTGCCAGCAGTGAAAGGTCCAGGTACCACGAGCAGTACTTC	TRBV2	TRBJ2-7	NA	NA
CASSYSLLAVSTGELFF	TGTGCCAGCAGTTACTCGTTACTAGCGGTCTCCACCGGGGAGCTGTTTTTT	TRBV6-2/TRBV6-3	TRBJ2-2	NA	TRBD2
CASSQDLVQGAAGYTF	TGTGCCAGCAGCCAAGATCTGGTACAGGGGGCAGCTGGCTACACCTTC	TRBV3-1/TRBV3-2	TRBJ1-2	NA	TRBD1
CASSRQGALGSEAFF	TGTGCCAGCAGTCGACAGGGCGCTTTGGGCTCTGAAGCTTTCTTT	TRBV28	TRBJ1-1	few	TRBD1
CASSLARVGGYTF	TGTGCCAGCAGCTTAGCCCGGGTTGGTGGCTACACCTTC	TRBV7-8	TRBJ1-2	NA	NA
CASRTQASEQYF	TGTGCCAGCAGAACACAGGCTAGCGAGCAGTACTTC	TRBV28	TRBJ2-7	NA	NA
CASSPAPSGANVLTF	TGTGCCAGCTCACCAGCGCCCTCTGGGGCCAACGTCCTGACTTTC	TRBV18	TRBJ2-6	NA	NA
CASSPKREQQFF	TGTGCCAGCAGCCCTAAGCGGGAGCAGCAGTTCTTC	TRBV3-1/TRBV3-2	TRBJ2-1	NA	TRBD2
CASSGGQEETQYF	TGTGCCAGCAGCGGGGGACAGGAAGAGACCCAGTACTTC	TRBV5-4	TRBJ2-5	NA	TRBD1
CASSQDRPAAGGGYTF	TGTGCCAGCAGCCAAGATCGTCCGGCGGCAGGGGGTGGCTACACCTTC	TRBV4-2	TRBJ1-2	NA	TRBD1
CASSSLGTGGQETQYF	TGTGCCAGCAGTTCCCTCGGGACAGGGGGTCAAGAGACCCAGTACTTC	TRBV28	TRBJ2-5	NA	TRBD1
CASSWGGSGNEQFF	TGTGCCAGCAGCTGGGGCGGGAGTGGCAATGAGCAGTTCTTC	TRBV7-3	TRBJ2-1	NA	TRBD2
CASSKKDKTYEQYF	TGTGCCAGCAGCAAGAAGGACAAAACCTACGAGCAGTACTTC	TRBV5-8	TRBJ2-7	NA	NA
CASSSTGVPGETQYF	TGTGCCAGCAGCTCGACGGGGGTCCCAGGGGAGACCCAGTACTTC	TRBV13	TRBJ2-5	NA	NA
CAWTAGGTPSYEQYF	TGTGCCTGGACCGCGGGGGGGACTCCCTCCTACGAGCAGTACTTC	TRBV30	TRBJ2-7	NA	TRBD2
CASSIRGYGRNQPQHF	TGTGCCAGTAGTATTCGAGGGTATGGTCGCAATCAGCCCCAGCATTTT	TRBV19	TRBJ1-5	NA	NA
CASSSGQSVNEQFF	TGTGCCAGCAGCTCAGGCCAATCGGTAAATGAGCAGTTCTTC	TRBV7-3	TRBJ2-1	NA	NA
CASSGTGGTEAFF	TGTGCCAGCAGCGGGACAGGGGGCACTGAAGCTTTCTTT	TRBV7-9	TRBJ1-1	once	TRBD1
CASSLFSGSQETQYF	TGTGCCAGCAGTCTTTTCTCCGGGTCCCAAGAGACCCAGTACTTC	TRBV6-6	TRBJ2-5	NA	NA